A selection of T cell receptor beta chains follows, all from one sample in a study of blood T cell repertoires in COVID-19. The protocol was immunoSEQ multiplex PCR, while the TCRdb copy is restricted to in-frame clones and leaves out a portion. This table holds fewer than 35,000 clones, 85% to 90% found once. The sample was peripheral blood. These receptors were collected from a man aged 55 to 69 with active COVID-19. Each CDR3 is given with its conserved first and last residue. The D gene is left open where the match is weak. Rows give clone size only sometimes, using once, few, many, or a class for an expanded clone.

D gene,J gene,V gene,clone size,CDR3 protein,CDR3 DNA
.,TRBJ2-5,TRBV28,.,CASSYSTGETQYF,TGTGCCAGCAGCTACTCAACGGGGGAGACCCAGTACTTC
TRBD2,TRBJ2-7,TRBV7-3,.,CASSSGLAGAEQYF,TGTGCCAGCAGCTCGGGACTAGCGGGGGCCGAGCAGTACTTC
.,TRBJ2-3,TRBV6-5,.,CASRDSNTDTQYF,TGTGCCAGCAGGGACTCCAACACAGATACGCAGTATTTT
TRBD1,TRBJ2-3,TRBV25-1,.,CASGTNRDRGPDTQYF,TGTGCCAGCGGTACCAACCGGGACAGGGGGCCAGATACGCAGTATTTT
TRBD1,TRBJ2-7,TRBV18,.,CASSPQTGTEYEQYF,TGTGCCAGCTCACCACAGACCGGGACAGAGTACGAGCAGTACTTC
.,TRBJ1-1,TRBV10-3,.,CAISPGHMNTEAFF,TGTGCCATCAGTCCGGGACACATGAACACTGAAGCTTTCTTT
TRBD1,TRBJ2-7,TRBV6-5,.,CASSWDRGYEQYF,TGTGCCAGCAGTTGGGACAGGGGTTACGAGCAGTACTTC
.,TRBJ1-6,TRBV5-6,.,CASSLAIYNSPLHF,TGTGCCAGCAGCTTGGCCATCTATAATTCACCCCTCCACTTT
TRBD1,TRBJ1-4,TRBV19,.,CASSSTGFATNEKLFF,TGTGCCAGTAGTTCGACAGGGTTTGCAACTAATGAAAAACTGTTTTTT
.,TRBJ2-3,TRBV7-9,.,CASSINGGPDTQYF,TGTGCCAGCAGCATAAACGGGGGGCCAGATACGCAGTATTTT
.,TRBJ1-1,TRBV18,.,CASSPGEGWVGTEAFF,TGTGCCAGCTCACCTGGGGAGGGCTGGGTGGGCACTGAAGCTTTCTTT
TRBD1,TRBJ1-3,TRBV7-6,.,CASSLGVQQRRDSQPGNTIYF,TGTGCCAGCAGCTTAGGGGTACAGCAGAGAAGGGACAGTCAGCCTGGAAACACCATATATTTT
.,TRBJ1-2,TRBV3-1/TRBV3-2,.,CASSQDGRGWGYTF,TGTGCCAGCAGCCAAGACGGAAGGGGTTGGGGCTACACCTTC
.,TRBJ2-7,TRBV5-5,.,CASSYGTSYEQYF,TGTGCCAGCAGCTACGGGACATCCTACGAGCAGTACTTC
TRBD2,TRBJ2-2,TRBV9,.,CASSVRGGGTNTGELFF,TGTGCCAGCAGCGTTCGGGGCGGGGGGACCAACACCGGGGAGCTGTTTTTT
.,TRBJ1-1,TRBV4-2,.,CASSQDPVEGMNTEAFF,TGTGCCAGCAGCCAAGACCCGGTGGAGGGGATGAACACTGAAGCTTTCTTT
TRBD1,TRBJ1-1,TRBV7-9,once,CASSYLDRGNTEAFF,TGTGCCAGCAGCTACCTGGACAGGGGCAACACTGAAGCTTTCTTT
.,TRBJ1-1,TRBV5-1,.,CASTPGLDLLMNTEAFF,TGCGCCAGCACTCCAGGACTGGACCTTCTCATGAACACTGAAGCTTTCTTT
TRBD1,TRBJ2-7,TRBV4-3,.,CASSQSAGQGAYEQYF,TGCGCCAGCAGCCAATCAGCGGGACAGGGGGCGTACGAGCAGTACTTC
.,TRBJ2-7,TRBV4-1,.,CASSQDRLGGEQYF,TGCGCCAGCAGCCAAGATAGGCTCGGGGGCGAGCAGTACTTC
TRBD1,TRBJ2-2,TRBV10-3,.,CAIMNRTGRTGELFF,TGTGCCATCATGAATAGGACAGGGAGAACCGGGGAGCTGTTTTTT
.,TRBJ2-1,TRBV18,.,CAGGGQYNEQFF,TGTGCAGGCGGGGGCCAATACAATGAGCAGTTCTTC
TRBD1,TRBJ2-7,TRBV18,.,CASSTRQGTEYF,TGTGCCAGCTCAACCCGACAGGGGACGGAGTACTTC
TRBD1,TRBJ1-6,TRBV6-5,.,CASNRDRGYNSPLHF,TGTGCCAGCAATCGGGACAGGGGATATAATTCACCCCTCCACTTT
TRBD2,TRBJ2-3,TRBV7-3,.,CASSLEAGGTDTQYF,TGTGCCAGCAGCTTAGAGGCGGGGGGCACAGATACGCAGTATTTT
TRBD2,TRBJ2-7,TRBV7-2,.,CASRPGGGTYEQYF,TGTGCCAGCAGACCCGGGGGGGGAACCTACGAGCAGTACTTC
TRBD2,TRBJ2-1,TRBV9,.,CASSARLAGGVSYNEQFF,TGTGCCAGCAGCGCCCGACTAGCGGGGGGGGTGTCCTACAATGAGCAGTTCTTC
TRBD1,TRBJ2-6,TRBV9,.,CASSPSGDRRRSGANVLTF,TGTGCCAGCAGCCCAAGTGGGGACAGGCGCCGCTCTGGGGCCAACGTCCTGACTTTC
TRBD2,TRBJ2-1,TRBV6-1,.,CASSDGGTSGNEQFF,TGTGCCAGCAGTGATGGGGGTACTAGCGGAAATGAGCAGTTCTTC
TRBD2,TRBJ2-1,TRBV19,.,CASSIRGTSGYNEQFF,TGTGCCAGTAGTATTCGGGGGACTAGCGGTTACAATGAGCAGTTCTTC
.,TRBJ2-7,TRBV2,.,CARGRGVSYEQYF,TGTGCCAGAGGCAGGGGGGTCTCCTACGAGCAGTACTTC
.,TRBJ2-2,TRBV28,.,CASSLPRAGELFF,TGTGCCAGCAGTTTACCTAGAGCCGGGGAGCTGTTTTTT
.,TRBJ2-7,TRBV5-1,once,CASSLGDTAYEQYF,TGCGCCAGCAGCTTGGGGGACACCGCCTACGAGCAGTACTTC
.,TRBJ2-1,TRBV29-1,.,CSVEGTDSDWRAKSSYNEQFF,TGCAGCGTTGAAGGCACTGACTCAGACTGGAGGGCTAAGAGCTCCTACAATGAGCAGTTCTTC
.,TRBJ1-3,TRBV9,.,CASSPQSGRTVSGNTIYF,TGTGCCAGCAGCCCCCAGAGCGGCAGAACTGTCTCTGGAAACACCATATATTTT
TRBD1,TRBJ1-2,TRBV5-4,.,CASSAKTGGDLGYTF,TGTGCCAGCAGCGCAAAAACAGGGGGGGACTTAGGCTACACCTTC
.,TRBJ2-5,TRBV5-4,.,CASSLVRREETQYF,TGTGCCAGCAGCTTGGTCCGACGGGAGGAGACCCAGTACTTC
.,TRBJ2-7,TRBV7-6,.,CASSLGSTYEQYF,TGTGCCAGCAGCTTGGGGAGTACCTACGAGCAGTACTTC
TRBD1,TRBJ2-3,TRBV24-1,.,CATSTTGRGNTQYF,TGTGCCACCAGTACGACAGGGCGAGGAAATACGCAGTATTTT
TRBD2,TRBJ2-2,TRBV10-3,.,CAIRKGLAGPNTGELFF,TGTGCCATCAGGAAGGGGCTAGCGGGGCCCAACACCGGGGAGCTGTTTTTT
.,TRBJ2-4,TRBV6-2/TRBV6-3,.,CASSSRGALAKNIQYF,TGTGCCAGCAGTTCGCGGGGAGCCTTAGCCAAAAACATTCAGTACTTC